This TCR beta chain was retrieved from a study of shared clonotypes between healthy human individuals. The study, taken as a whole, reports: A reduction in generation probabilities was seen for non-shared clonotypes relative to those shared by all four donors. The small donor group covered limited genetic and exposure diversity.

This CDR3 has 14 residues. Looked up from germline, CDR1 is MGHDK and CDR2 is SYGVNS. V gave up 5 bases and J gave up 6 bases; unmatched junction bases: 5. As regards this clone: Its target is not known.

The repertoire was sequenced with immunoSEQ multiplex PCR; TCRdb's copy has only in-frame clones and lacks some. The sample contains about 2.4 million clones, 93% of which appear only once. The V gene is TRBV25-1, the J gene TRBJ2-7, with 12 bases aligning to TRBD2. The source of this sequence is a young man in good health. Some clones in this sample may be carry-over from other donors' samples. The sample consisted of naive CD4+ T cells from PBMCs. The subset is: CD45RA+ positively selected. DNA of the CDR3: TGTGCCAGCAGTCTAGCGGGAGGGCCAGGCGAGCAGTACTTC. It translates to CASSLAGGPGEQYF.